This TCR beta chain was captured in a study of beta chain features in type 1 diabetes. Findings and limits, study-wide: Across patients, naive, central memory and Treg TCRB repertoires exhibited apparently greater similarity than was observed across healthy donors. Reduced insertions and increased deletions marked VDJ junctions in type 1 diabetes patients. Type 1 diabetes patients had TCRB CDR3s that were shorter (moderately but significantly so) in all four CD4+ subsets.

CD45RO/CCR7/CD25/CD127/CD95/CD27 separated CD4+ naive, central memory, regulatory and stem cell-like memory cells by sorting. The authors obtained over 98% purity in all sorted populations. The sequenced template was cDNA made from the entire isolated RNA. Sequenced by immunoSEQ multiplex PCR; TCRdb stores in-frame clones only, minus some. The table lists some 350,000 clones, over 9% of them singletons. V shed 0 bases and J shed 4 bases, with 12 bases lying between them. CDR1 SGHDN and CDR2 FVKESK come from the germline V gene. This CDR3 has 15 residues. This clone has more than one count but fewer than ten. Its antigen is as yet unknown.

The clonotype comes from a man aged 30-40 years with type 1 diabetes. The chain links TRBV14 to TRBJ1-2; tentative D call: TRBD1 (5 bases). The sequencing sample was made of central memory CD4+ T cells from blood. The CDR3 DNA reads as TGTGCCAGCAGCCAAGACTCTAACGGGGCCTATGGCTACACCTTC. Translated: CASSQDSNGAYGYTF.